Below are 3 T cell receptor beta chains sequenced from a single sample in a study of T cell changes during pregnancy in multiple sclerosis. The method was immunoSEQ multiplex PCR; TCRdb's version includes in-frame clones alone and lacks a portion of them. The table has some 75,000 clones, nearly 95% seen once. Specimen: peripheral blood, collected in the second trimester of pregnancy. Receptors were obtained from a female donor with multiple sclerosis, enrolled in a pregnancy study.

The rearrangement joins TRBV27 to TRBJ2-7; a possible D gene is TRBD1 (5 bases). Looked up from germline, CDR1 is MNHEY and CDR2 is SMNVEV (reference sequence). The CDR3 extends over 12 amino acids. Trimming removed 3 bases from V and 5 bases from J, with 8 bases in between. CDR3 nucleotide sequence: TGTGCCAGCAGTTTTTGGGGCAACGAGCAGTACTTC. It yields the protein CASSFWGNEQYF.

The chain couples TRBV30 to TRBJ1-2; D unresolved. The CDR3 covers 11 residues. Trimming shortened V by 4 bases and J by 4 bases, and 7 bases separated the two germline ends. CDR1 and CDR2 from the germline V gene are GTSNPN and SVGIG (reference sequence). DNA for the CDR3: TGTGCCTGGAACAGCCCCTATGGCTACACCTTC. Its protein is CAWNSPYGYTF. The full variable domain, in which reference TRBV30 and TRBJ1-2 provide the parts outside the CDR3, is SQTIHQWPATLVQPVGSPLSLECTVEGTSNPNLYWYRQAAGRGLQLLFYSVGIGQISSEVPQNLSASRPQDRQFILSSKKLLLSDSGFYLCAWNSPYGYTFGSGTRLTVV.

The chain recombines TRBV6-5 with TRBJ1-1; D is perhaps TRBD1 (5 bases). The germline V gene encodes CDR1 MNHEY and CDR2 SVGAGI. V shed 2 bases and J shed 0 bases, with 7 bases lying between them. The CDR3 loop spans 14 amino acids. The CDR3 coding sequence is TGTGCCAGCAGTTACGGCAGGGTGAACACTGAAGCTTTCTTT. It yields the protein CASSYGRVNTEAFF.